The entry that follows covers one TCR beta chain sequence. Its antigen is as yet unknown. The data are from a study of T cell responses to AZD1222 COVID-19 vaccine. The overall study: Some second doses came at about 4 weeks and others at about 12 weeks; these were pooled. General study results and limits: It was only 6 or 7 AZD1222 recipients who were seropositive at baseline.

Trimming at V came to 5 bases and at J to 2 bases, leaving 12 bases not matched to a gene. CDR1 and CDR2 (germline): LNHDA, SQIVND (reference sequence). CDR3 length equals 17 residues. This table comes from immunoSEQ multiplex PCR, and its TCRdb copy is limited to in-frame clones, with some not included. The sample includes approximately 160,000 clones, 90% to 95% of them seen just once. The material was peripheral blood, obtained on day 0 of AZD1222 vaccination. The chain combines TRBV19 with TRBJ2-7; 10 nucleotides line up with TRBD1. The clonotype was recovered from an adult in good health. The CDR3: CASSFHAGTGETYEQYF. CDR3 DNA sequence: TGTGCCAGTAGTTTTCACGCCGGGACAGGGGAAACCTACGAGCAGTACTTC.